This T cell receptor (beta chain) was sequenced for a study of early T cells in non-severe SARS-CoV-2 infection. Overall study results and limits: VDJdb matching favored anti-spike CD8 responses, missing private and CD4 specificities.

The CDR3 has 14 residues. Germline V gives CDR1 SGHRS, CDR2 YFSETQ. V lost 2 bases and J 5 bases, leaving 13 bases between the germline ends. This clonotype appeared a few times. Its specificity is not known. Individual cDNA molecules received unique molecular identifiers during library preparation. TCRdb fed the 5' RACE reads into MiXCR, producing one record per CDR3 protein. The sample has some 34,000 distinct CDR3 sequences; less than 8.5% are singletons. The clonotype originates from an adult who was a healthcare worker with PCR-confirmed SARS-CoV-2 infection or an uninfected control (not recorded which). V is TRBV5-1 and J is TRBJ1-1, with D perhaps matching TRBD1 (6 bases). Sequences were derived from whole blood, sampled at baseline. CDR3 protein: CASSFSQQGTEAFF. CDR3 nucleotides: TGCGCCAGCAGCTTTTCGCAGCAGGGGACTGAAGCTTTCTTT.